The 8 T cell receptor beta chains presented below share a single source sample, sequenced in a study of shared clonotypes between healthy human individuals. Some clones are missing from TCRdb's copy, which holds only in-frame ones; the method was immunoSEQ multiplex PCR. The sample contains around 1.4 million clones, just under 99% of which appear only once. The sequenced material came from naive CD4+ T cells sorted from blood. Subset indicated: CD45RA+ positively selected. The receptors shown here come from a man younger than 45 in good health.

The CDR3 region has the DNA TGTGCCAGCAGCTTGGGGGCAGATAACACCGGGGAGCTGTTTTTT. Protein product: CASSLGADNTGELFF. The V gene is TRBV5-4, the J gene TRBJ2-2; D gene uncertain. Germline V gene lookup returns CDR1 SGHNT and CDR2 YYREEE (reference sequence). This CDR3 spans 15 amino acids. V lost 0 bases and J 2 bases, leaving 8 bases between the germline ends.

The count of this clone is one. The chain employs TRBV6-5 and TRBJ2-1; D is perhaps TRBD1 (6 bases). Germline V CDR1 and CDR2: MNHEY, SVGAGI. V was trimmed by 2 bases and J by 13 bases, leaving 21 bases between them. The CDR3 runs to 15 residues. The CDR3 loop reads CASSYLKITGPVQFF. Written as DNA, the CDR3 is TGTGCCAGCAGTTACCTTAAGATTACAGGGCCAGTACAGTTCTTC.

The chain is built from TRBV15 and TRBJ2-2, with TRBD1 as a possible D gene (5 bases). The CDR3 sequence is 19 residues long. Trimming removed 1 base from V and 2 bases from J, with 20 bases in between. Germline-derived CDR1 and CDR2 are LNHNV and YYDKDF (reference sequence). For the CDR3, the DNA is TGTGCCACCAGCAGAGTAGGTTTCAAGGGGCCAAGAAACACCGGGGAGCTGTTTTTT. Protein: CATSRVGFKGPRNTGELFF.

The gene calls are TRBV5-1 and TRBJ2-1, with 11 nucleotides matching TRBD2. Germline V gives CDR1 SGHRS, CDR2 YFSETQ. This CDR3 contains 15 residues. V trimming: 5 bases; J trimming: 6 bases; junction bases outside the gene matches: 7. Here the CDR3 DNA reads TGCGCCAGCAGTTCACTAGCGGGAGTTCTCAATGAGCAGTTCTTC. Translation: CASSSLAGVLNEQFF.

The genes are TRBV5-6 and TRBJ2-7; D is unclear. Trimming removed 1 base from V and 1 base from J, with 9 bases in between. This CDR3 spans 14 amino acids. Germline assignment: CDR1 SGHDT and CDR2 YYEEEE. The CDR3 here is CASSLLGGSYEQYF. CDR3 nucleotide sequence: TGTGCCAGCAGCTTGTTGGGCGGATCCTACGAGCAGTACTTC.

V is TRBV11-3 and J is TRBJ1-4; D is unresolved. The CDR3 sequence is 14 residues long. Trimming shortened V by 10 bases and J by 4 bases, and 16 bases separated the two germline ends. Germline V gene lookup returns CDR1 SGHNT and CDR2 YENEEA. The CDR3 region is CANPLQRLNEKLFF. The CDR3, as DNA: TGTGCCAACCCGTTACAGCGACTTAATGAAAAACTGTTTTTT.

V and J are TRBV2 and TRBJ1-5; 7 bases are shared with TRBD1. Germline V gene sequence: CDR1 SNHLY, CDR2 FYNNEI. There are 12 residues in the CDR3. With V trimmed by 6 bases and J by 9 bases, 5 bases remained unmatched. CDR3 in amino acids: CASRDRLSPQHF. DNA of the CDR3: TGTGCCAGCAGGGACAGGCTCTCGCCCCAGCATTTT.

With regard to this clone: The same CDR3 is also encoded by other DNA sequences in this sample. The chain joins TRBV5-1 to TRBJ2-1, with unresolved D. Germline V CDR1 and CDR2: SGHRS, YFSETQ. The CDR3 has 14 residues. V dropped 2 bases and J dropped 1 base, with 7 bases sitting between them. For the CDR3, the DNA is TGCGCCAGCAGCTTCGGCGGATCCTACAATGAGCAGTTCTTC. This codes for CASSFGGSYNEQFF.